These 4 T cell receptor beta chains originate from one sample sequenced in a study of T cell responses to AZD1222 COVID-19 vaccine. Clones were sequenced by immunoSEQ multiplex PCR, and TCRdb holds only the in-frame ones, with some missing. The sample has tens of thousands of clones, roughly 89% seen once. The sample here was peripheral blood, taken on day 0 of MenACWY control vaccination. These receptors all come from an adult in good health.

This rearrangement joins TRBV10-2 to TRBJ2-5; TRBD2 matches 15 bases. Unmatched junction bases numbered 3, after V lost 5 bases and J lost 2 bases. Germline-derived CDR1 and CDR2 are WSHSY and SAAADI. The CDR3 covers 16 residues. DNA for the CDR3: TGCGCCAGCAGTAAAGGGACTAGCGGGGGGCAAGAGACCCAGTACTTC. Translated: CASSKGTSGGQETQYF.

The chain carries TRBV6-5 and TRBJ2-7; a weak D match, TRBD2 (5 bases). This CDR3 is built from 15 residues. Germline CDR1 MNHEY, CDR2 SVGAGI. Trimming cost V 0 bases and J 1 base, with 10 bases left between them. The CDR3 loop is CASSYSRGTSYEQYF. The CDR3 nucleotides are TGTGCCAGCAGTTACTCTCGGGGTACATCCTACGAGCAGTACTTC.

V and J are TRBV20-1 and TRBJ2-7; a possible D gene is TRBD1 (6 bases). CDR1 is DFQATT and CDR2 is SNEGSKA in the germline V gene (reference sequence). Between the trimmed V and J ends, which lost 3 bases and 4 bases, there was a span of 13 bases. The CDR3 consists of 13 residues. The chain's CDR3 is CSASHRTDYEQYF. CDR3 nucleotide sequence: TGCAGTGCTAGTCATCGGACAGATTACGAGCAGTACTTC.

On this clone: A junction boundary mismatches the germline segment, possibly from a read error. The CDR3 reads CASSLASGGARSYNEQFF. The CDR3 bases are TGTGCTAGCAGCTTAGCAAGCGGGGGGGCCCGGTCCTACAATGAGCAGTTCTTC. The rearrangement joins TRBV7-7 to TRBJ2-1; 10 bases fit TRBD2. CDR3 length: 18 residues. The V gene's germline CDR1 is SSHAT and CDR2 FNYEAQ (reference sequence).